The 13 T cell receptor beta chains below were found in one sample sequenced in a study of T cells after yellow fever vaccination. TCRdb called the 5' RACE reads again in MiXCR, with one record for every CDR3 protein. In the table there are around 110,000 distinct CDR3 sequences, approximately 8.4% of which are singletons. The sample was CD8+ T cells sorted from PBMCs, taken 45 days after the yellow fever booster vaccination. These receptor sequences come from a man aged 30 to 45 who received the YFV17D yellow fever vaccine.

This clonotype came up many times. This chain joins TRBV24-1 and TRBJ2-3; D gene uncertain. This CDR3 has 15 amino acids. V lost 2 bases and J lost 0, with 8 bases in between. Germline V gene lookup returns CDR1 KGHDR and CDR2 SFDVKD. Here the CDR3 DNA reads TGTGCCACCAGTGATTCGCCCAGGAGCACAGATACGCAGTATTTT. It encodes CATSDSPRSTDTQYF.

This clonotype was picked up a small number of times. The genes are TRBV9 and TRBJ1-5; the D gene is possibly TRBD1 (5 bases). V shed 4 bases and J shed 6 bases, with 8 bases lying between them. Germline V gene data show CDR1 as SGDLS and CDR2 as YYNGEE. This CDR3 is built from 12 residues. The CDR3 sequence is CASSRGTQPQHF. The DNA of the CDR3 is TGTGCCAGCAGCAGGGGTACTCAGCCCCAGCATTTT.

This clonotype was seen a handful of times. The CDR3 here is CASSSRLAGPLKETQYF. The CDR3 coding sequence is TGTGCCAGCAGCTCCCGGCTAGCGGGACCCCTTAAAGAGACCCAGTACTTC. The rearrangement joins TRBV7-9 to TRBJ2-5; 9 nucleotides agree with TRBD2. Trimming removed 4 bases from V and 3 bases from J; junction bases left unmatched: 12. Germline V CDR1 and CDR2: SEHNR, FQNEAQ (reference sequence). The CDR3 sequence is 17 residues long.

Sample share makes this clonotype medium-sized. The genes are TRBV30 and TRBJ1-2; a weak D match, TRBD1 (5 bases). The CDR3 has 14 residues. The germline V gene has CDR1 GTSNPN and CDR2 SVGIG (reference sequence). Between the trimmed V and J ends, which lost 2 bases and 0 bases, there was a span of 10 bases. The chain's CDR3 is CAWSWDRSNYGYTF. Here the CDR3 DNA reads TGTGCCTGGAGTTGGGACCGTTCTAACTATGGCTACACCTTC.

This clonotype appeared many times. The chain carries TRBV6-5 and TRBJ2-7; D is uncertain. This CDR3 is 14 amino acids long. The V gene's germline CDR1 is MNHEY and CDR2 SVGAGI. The V end was cut by 4 bases, the J end by 5 bases, with 15 bases between. The CDR3 bases are TGTGCCAGCAGTTTAGTTTTGCTACGTGACGAGCAGTACTTC. Translated, it gives CASSLVLLRDEQYF.

A few counts support this clonotype. J is TRBJ1-2 and V is TRBV20-1; tentative D call: TRBD1 (5 bases). Germline loops: CDR1 DFQATT, CDR2 SNEGSKA (reference sequence). The V end lost 3 bases, the J end lost 6 bases, and 17 bases lay between the germline ends. The CDR3 sequence is 14 residues long. The CDR3 reads CSASRGLSRDGYTF. The CDR3 DNA follows: TGCAGTGCTAGTAGGGGCCTAAGTCGGGATGGCTACACCTTC.

This clonotype was detected many times. This chain joins TRBV4-2 and TRBJ2-1; 8 bases align to TRBD1. V trimming: 7 bases; J trimming: 6 bases; junction bases outside the gene matches: 5. The CDR3 extends over 13 amino acids. CDR1 LGHNA and CDR2 YNFKEQ come from the germline V gene. The CDR3 is CASIGTGLNEQFF. CDR3 bases: TGTGCCAGCATCGGGACAGGCCTCAATGAGCAGTTCTTC.

The chain has TRBV27 and TRBJ2-5, with 8 nucleotides matching TRBD2. The CDR3 length is 15 residues. The junction had 15 bases not matched to a gene; V was cut back by 10 bases and J by 5 bases. The germline gives CDR1 MNHEY, CDR2 SMNVEV (reference sequence). The CDR3 region has the DNA TGTGCCACTCGAGGGGGAGCGGGAGTAGTGGAGACCCAGTACTTC. Translation: CATRGGAGVVETQYF.

This clonotype was counted at least ten times. The genes are TRBV7-2 and TRBJ2-3, with unresolved D. CDR1 and CDR2 (germline): SGHTA, FQGNSA. With 5 bases removed from V and 1 base from J, the gap between germline ends came to 10 bases. The length of the CDR3 is 14 residues. The CDR3, as DNA: TGTGCCAGCAGCCCTCTGAGCGGCACAGATACGCAGTATTTT. Translated, it gives CASSPLSGTDTQYF.

This clonotype has at least ten counts. The J gene is TRBJ2-5, the V gene TRBV5-5; the match to TRBD2 covers 16 bases. There are 17 residues in the CDR3. Germline V gene sequence: CDR1 SGHKS, CDR2 YYEKEE (reference sequence). After removal of 4 bases from V and 5 bases from J, the junction contained 8 bases not matched to a gene. The CDR3 coding sequence is TGTGCCAGCAGCCAGGGACTAGCGGGAGGGTTAAGTGAGACCCAGTACTTC. As protein: CASSQGLAGGLSETQYF.

This clonotype was picked up many times. The rearrangement uses TRBV6-2 or TRBV6-3 and TRBJ2-7; TRBD2 aligns across 8 bases. CDR1 is MNHEY, CDR2 SVGEGT, per germline. After removal of 2 bases from V and 3 bases from J, the junction contained 9 bases not matched to a gene. This CDR3 contains 16 residues. The CDR3 protein is CASSYPPELAVYEQYF. The CDR3, as DNA: TGTGCCAGCAGTTACCCCCCGGAACTAGCGGTCTACGAGCAGTACTTC.

J is TRBJ2-2 and V is TRBV7-6; D gene ambiguous. The germline V gene has CDR1 SGHVS and CDR2 FNYEAQ. The V end lost 5 bases, the J end lost 10 bases, and 14 bases lay between the germline ends. CDR3 size: 13 residues. The chain's CDR3 is CASSPAGSVELFF. The CDR3 nucleotides are TGTGCCAGCAGCCCGGCTGGGTCGGTGGAGCTGTTTTTT.

This clonotype was seen repeatedly, ten times or more. The J gene is TRBJ2-1, the V gene TRBV25-1; 10 nucleotides match TRBD2. Per the germline V gene, CDR1 is MGHDK and CDR2 is SYGVNS. The CDR3 spans 14 residues. Trimming took 3 bases from V and 10 from J; bases not matched to a gene: 6. CDR3 sequence (DNA): TGTGCCAGCAGTGAGATCCTAGCGGGAGTAGAGCAGTTCTTC. This sequence encodes CASSEILAGVEQFF.